This T cell receptor (beta chain) stems from a study of cytomegalovirus exposure and HLA in healthy donors. The V end was cut by 7 bases, the J end by 4 bases, with 10 bases between. Germline CDR1 and CDR2: SQVTM and ANQGSEA. The CDR3 length is 11 residues. The method was immunoSEQ multiplex PCR; TCRdb's version includes in-frame clones alone and lacks a portion of them. The table has fewer than 120,000 clones, over 75% seen once. This clone was counted a single time. The rearrangement uses TRBV29-1 and TRBJ1-2; a weak D match, TRBD1 (6 bases). Input material: PBMCs. The source of this sequence is a woman between 25 and 40 years old in good health and CMV-seropositive. The CDR3 reads CSAGTLYGYTF. DNA of the CDR3: TGCAGCGCCGGGACACTCTATGGCTACACCTTC.